This TCR beta chain was recorded in a study of Ad26.COV2.S vaccination and SARS-CoV-2 variants. Study-level results: Non-spike TCR breadth showed similarity between vaccine and placebo recipients. The breadth of spike-specific CD8+ and CD4+ T cell responses after vaccination was reportedly substantial.

To note about this clone: No antigen is known for it.

This CDR3 spans 14 amino acids. V shed 4 bases, J shed 6 bases, and the junction held 5 bases outside the gene matches. Looked up from germline, CDR1 is KGHDR and CDR2 is SFDVKD. Treatment defined: 15 to 20 received Ad26.COV2.S at low or high dose, single or two shots; 5 received placebo; per-sample allocation not given. After the first vaccine or placebo injection, samples were drawn on day 63. The data were produced by immunoSEQ multiplex PCR, yet TCRdb's version contains in-frame clones alone and is incomplete. Among roughly 330,000 clones listed, under 90% were seen once. The clonotype comes from a person aged 18-60 years who received the Ad26.COV2.S COVID-19 vaccine or a placebo. This chain joins TRBV24-1 and TRBJ1-5; 7 bases are shared with TRBD1. The sequencing here drew on peripheral blood, taken in a trial of Ad26.COV2.S vaccine versus placebo. CDR3 DNA sequence: TGTGCCACCAGTGACAGGGGGGGACGTCAGCCCCAGCATTTT. As protein: CATSDRGGRQPQHF.